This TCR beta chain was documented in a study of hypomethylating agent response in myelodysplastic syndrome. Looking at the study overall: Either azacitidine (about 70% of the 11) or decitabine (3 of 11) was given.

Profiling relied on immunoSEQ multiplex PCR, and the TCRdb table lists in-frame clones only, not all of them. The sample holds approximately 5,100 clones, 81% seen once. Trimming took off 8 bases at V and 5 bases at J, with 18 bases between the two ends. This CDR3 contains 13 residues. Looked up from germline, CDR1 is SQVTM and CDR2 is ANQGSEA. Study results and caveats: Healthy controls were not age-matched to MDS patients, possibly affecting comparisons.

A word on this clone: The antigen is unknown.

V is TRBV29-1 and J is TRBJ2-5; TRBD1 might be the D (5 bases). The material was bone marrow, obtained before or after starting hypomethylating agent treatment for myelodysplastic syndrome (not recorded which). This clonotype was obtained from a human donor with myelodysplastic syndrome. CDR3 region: CSTGQLMGETQYF. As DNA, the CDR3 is TGCAGCACCGGACAACTCATGGGGGAGACCCAGTACTTC.